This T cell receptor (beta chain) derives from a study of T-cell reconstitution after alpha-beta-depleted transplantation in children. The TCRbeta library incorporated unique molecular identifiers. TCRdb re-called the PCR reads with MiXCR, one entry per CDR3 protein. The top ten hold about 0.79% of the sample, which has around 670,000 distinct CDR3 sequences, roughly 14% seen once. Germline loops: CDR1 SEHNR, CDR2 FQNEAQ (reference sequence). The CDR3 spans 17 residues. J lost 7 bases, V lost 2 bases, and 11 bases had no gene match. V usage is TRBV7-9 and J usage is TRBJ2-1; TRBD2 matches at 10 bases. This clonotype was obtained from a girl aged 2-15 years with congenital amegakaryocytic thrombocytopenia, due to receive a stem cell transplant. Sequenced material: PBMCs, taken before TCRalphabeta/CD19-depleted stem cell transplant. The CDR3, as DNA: TGTGCCAGCAGCTTAAGGTTGCTAGCGGGAGCAGAAAATGAGCAGTTCTTC. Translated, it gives CASSLRLLAGAENEQFF.